This T cell receptor beta chain originates from a study of shared clonotypes between healthy human individuals. Some clones are missing from TCRdb's copy, which holds only in-frame ones; the method was immunoSEQ multiplex PCR. The sample lists a few million clones, under 97% occurring once. Study-wide results and limits: Clonotype sharing among donors, it was expected, would be affected by sequencing depth. Sampling covered nothing but blood. Tissue TCR repertoires likely differ from those found in blood.

All the donors were Caucasian adults who lived in Nashville, Tennessee. Partitioning of CD4+ cells yielded a CD45RA+ naive subset and a CD45RA-negative memory subset. The CDR3 is made up of 15 amino acids. In germline, CDR1 is SGHNT, CDR2 YYREEE (reference sequence). V was pared by 6 bases and J by 3 bases, with 6 bases of the junction left unmatched. Notes on this clone: Its antigen remains unknown.

The sequenced sample was naive CD4+ T cells sorted from blood. Sample subset: CD45RA+ positively selected. The chain uses TRBV5-4 and TRBJ2-1; 10 bases are a match to TRBD2. This receptor was taken from a man between 18 and 29 years old in good health. The CDR3 sequence: CASTSLAGGYNEQFF. The CDR3 nucleotides read TGTGCCAGCACCTCCTTAGCGGGGGGCTACAATGAGCAGTTCTTC.